These T cell receptor beta chains were read from a single sample in a study of siplizumab effects on memory and regulatory T cells. Repertoires were generated with immunoSEQ multiplex PCR, while TCRdb's copy carries only in-frame clones and drops some. The sample holds roughly 110,000 clones; 85% to 95% are singletons and the top ten take over 0.15%. Sequencing used non-Treg CD4+ T cells sorted from blood. These receptors all stem from a human donor in good health. CDR3s include the opening cysteine and the closing phenylalanine or tryptophan. A D gene is named only where the DNA matches it firmly. Size values are once, few and many counts, or a class for expanded clones, and some rows have none.

-	-	TRBV12-5	TRBJ1-1	CASGLPYARKPEAFF	TGTGCTAGTGGTTTGCCGTACGCTAGAAAGCCCGAAGCTTTCTTT
-	-	TRBV15	TRBJ2-7	CATSRMEGSGQYEQYF	TGTGCCACCAGCAGAATGGAGGGTTCGGGGCAGTACGAGCAGTACTTC
-	-	TRBV6-5	TRBJ1-1	CASSYFPRRTNTEAFF	TGTGCCAGCAGTTATTTCCCCCGACGGACGAACACTGAAGCTTTCTTT
few	TRBD2	TRBV5-1	TRBJ2-5	CASSLISGEGETQYF	TGCGCCAGCAGCTTGATTAGCGGGGAGGGGGAGACCCAGTACTTC
-	TRBD1	TRBV4-3	TRBJ1-4	CASSQDHTGGTTNEKLFF	TGCGCCAGCAGCCAAGACCATACAGGGGGCACGACTAATGAAAAACTGTTTTTT
-	-	TRBV28	TRBJ2-3	CASSLRGPDTQYF	TGTGCCAGCAGTTTAAGGGGCCCGGATACGCAGTATTTT
-	-	TRBV7-2	TRBJ2-5	CASSLALGGGETQYF	TGTGCCAGCAGCTTAGCGCTGGGGGGCGGAGAGACCCAGTACTTC
few	TRBD1	TRBV5-1	TRBJ1-2	CASSLSGTGWGYTF	TGCGCCAGCAGCTTGAGTGGGACAGGGTGGGGCTACACCTTC
-	-	TRBV28	TRBJ2-1	CASSLWTDRTNNEQFF	TGTGCCAGCAGTTTATGGACAGATCGGACCAACAATGAGCAGTTCTTC
-	-	TRBV28	TRBJ1-5	CASSFDLGQPQHF	TGTGCCAGCAGTTTCGACTTGGGACAGCCCCAGCATTTT
-	TRBD1	TRBV27	TRBJ2-7	CASSSTGGLGGEQYF	TGTGCCAGCAGTAGCACAGGGGGCCTAGGTGGGGAGCAGTACTTC
-	TRBD2	TRBV6-5	TRBJ2-1	CASSYSTGGGSREQFF	TGTGCCAGCAGTTACTCCACCGGGGGGGGCTCTCGTGAGCAGTTCTTC
-	TRBD1	TRBV28	TRBJ1-1	CASSIQTGLNTEAFF	TGTGCCAGCAGTATACAGACAGGGTTGAACACTGAAGCTTTCTTT
-	-	TRBV7-9	TRBJ1-1	CASSSPGTDVTDFF	TGTGCCAGCAGCTCGCCCGGGACGGACGTAACTGACTTCTTT
-	TRBD1	TRBV30	TRBJ1-2	CAWSPPHRDREFDGYTF	TGTGCCTGGAGCCCACCGCACCGGGACAGGGAATTCGATGGCTACACCTTC
-	-	TRBV7-9	TRBJ2-7	CASSHSDSSYEQYF	TGTGCCAGCAGTCATTCCGACAGCTCCTACGAGCAGTACTTC
-	-	TRBV20-1	TRBJ2-7	CSAGAGYEQYF	TGCAGTGCCGGCGCGGGGTACGAGCAGTACTTC
-	-	TRBV7-3	TRBJ2-3	CASSFSVTDTQYF	TGTGCCAGCAGCTTCTCTGTCACAGATACGCAGTATTTT
-	TRBD1	TRBV10-2	TRBJ2-1	CASTPWDRGHNEQFF	TGCGCCAGCACCCCCTGGGACAGGGGGCACAATGAGCAGTTCTTC
-	-	TRBV20-1	TRBJ1-2	CSADRGGYTF	TGCAGTGCTGACAGAGGCGGCTACACCTTC
-	-	TRBV5-1	TRBJ1-2	CASSPRGPGANYGYTF	TGCGCCAGCAGCCCCCGGGGACCTGGAGCTAACTATGGCTACACCTTC
-	-	TRBV5-1	TRBJ1-5	CASSPRPEGGQPQHF	TGCGCCAGCAGCCCCCGTCCCGAAGGGGGTCAGCCCCAGCATTTT
-	-	TRBV18	TRBJ1-2	CASSADGSNYGYTF	TGTGCCAGCTCCGCGGACGGTTCTAACTATGGCTACACCTTC
-	-	TRBV5-1	TRBJ1-1	CASNRQSPMNTEAFF	TGCGCCAGCAACCGACAGTCGCCAATGAACACTGAAGCTTTCTTT
-	-	TRBV18	TRBJ2-5	CASSPGWSRETQYF	TGTGCCAGCTCACCAGGGTGGTCCCGCGAGACCCAGTACTTC
once	TRBD1	TRBV5-1	TRBJ1-2	CASSWTGSYGYTF	TGCGCCAGCAGCTGGACAGGTTCTTATGGCTACACCTTC
-	TRBD1	TRBV7-2	TRBJ2-7	CASSLGGTGGYEQYF	TGTGCCAGCAGCTTAGGAGGGACAGGGGGGTACGAGCAGTACTTC
-	-	TRBV18	TRBJ1-3	CASLTRDTIYF	TGTGCCAGCTTAACCCGAGACACCATATATTTT
-	TRBD1	TRBV11-3	TRBJ2-6	CASSLFGTGSSGANVLTF	TGTGCCAGCAGCTTATTTGGGACAGGGTCCTCTGGGGCCAACGTCCTGACTTTC
-	TRBD1	TRBV5-1	TRBJ1-4	CASSLAPAGGSEKLFF	TGCGCCAGCAGCTTGGCCCCAGCAGGGGGGAGCGAAAAACTGTTTTTT
-	TRBD1	TRBV7-9	TRBJ2-1	CASTGQGYNEQFF	TGTGCCAGCACCGGACAGGGCTACAATGAGCAGTTCTTC
-	TRBD1	TRBV10-2	TRBJ2-1	CASKKGTGSHEQFF	TGCGCCAGCAAAAAGGGGACAGGGTCCCATGAGCAGTTCTTC
-	TRBD2	TRBV5-1	TRBJ2-3	CASSRASGGLSTDTQYF	TGCGCCAGCAGCCGGGCTAGCGGGGGACTAAGCACAGATACGCAGTATTTT
-	-	TRBV2	TRBJ2-7	CASLDSPYEQYF	TGTGCCAGCCTCGACTCCCCCTACGAGCAGTACTTC
-	-	TRBV15	TRBJ2-6	CATSFDGSSGANVLTF	TGTGCCACCAGCTTTGACGGGAGCTCTGGGGCCAACGTCCTGACTTTC
-	-	TRBV18	TRBJ2-2	CASSPSGGRQRGAGELFF	TGTGCCAGCTCACCGTCAGGAGGGCGGCAGCGCGGGGCCGGGGAGCTGTTTTTT
-	TRBD1	TRBV19	TRBJ1-1	CASTQLRQGKGAFF	TGTGCCAGTACTCAGCTACGACAGGGGAAGGGAGCTTTCTTT
-	TRBD1	TRBV19	TRBJ1-1	CASSITGGLNTEAFF	TGTGCCAGTAGTATAACAGGGGGCCTGAACACTGAAGCTTTCTTT
-	TRBD1	TRBV11-2	TRBJ2-2	CASSLDRTGATGELFF	TGTGCCAGCAGCTTAGATAGGACAGGGGCCACCGGGGAGCTGTTTTTT
-	-	TRBV5-1	TRBJ1-1	CASSLEGRNTEAFF	TGCGCCAGCAGCTTGGAAGGCAGGAACACTGAAGCTTTCTTT
few	TRBD1	TRBV29-1	TRBJ1-1	CSTSQGRTEAFF	TGCAGCACCTCACAGGGGCGGACTGAAGCTTTCTTT
-	-	TRBV11-3	TRBJ2-2	CASSLSDWRNTGELFF	TGTGCCAGCAGCTTATCGGACTGGAGGAACACCGGGGAGCTGTTTTTT
-	TRBD2	TRBV10-1	TRBJ2-3	CASSSSGVGDTQYF	TGCGCCAGCAGTTCTAGCGGGGTCGGAGATACGCAGTATTTT
-	TRBD1	TRBV14	TRBJ1-2	CASSQDIDRGDYGYTF	TGTGCCAGCAGCCAAGATATCGACAGGGGCGACTATGGCTACACCTTC
-	-	TRBV18	TRBJ2-3	CASSPPGADTQYF	TGTGCCAGCTCACCACCAGGGGCAGATACGCAGTATTTT
-	TRBD1	TRBV27	TRBJ2-5	CASSVDRVQETQYF	TGTGCCAGCAGTGTAGACAGGGTACAAGAGACCCAGTACTTC
-	TRBD1	TRBV11-1	TRBJ1-2	CASSFAGTEYYGYTF	TGTGCCAGCAGCTTCGCCGGGACAGAGTATTATGGCTACACCTTC
-	TRBD2	TRBV7-3	TRBJ2-3	CASSLNPGAGDTQYF	TGTGCCAGCAGCCTTAACCCGGGAGCGGGGGATACGCAGTATTTT
-	-	TRBV5-1	TRBJ2-3	CASSRRDSTDTQYF	TGCGCCAGCAGCCGCCGGGACAGCACAGATACGCAGTATTTT
-	-	TRBV2	TRBJ1-1	CASSRGQGQWNTEAFF	TGTGCCAGCAGCCGGGGTCAGGGGCAATGGAACACTGAAGCTTTCTTT
-	-	TRBV18	TRBJ2-7	CASSPTGTASYEQYF	TGTGCCAGCTCACCGACCGGGACGGCCTCCTACGAGCAGTACTTC
-	TRBD2	TRBV11-2	TRBJ2-3	CASSIPFRGGTDTQYF	TGTGCCAGCAGCATCCCCTTCCGGGGGGGCACAGATACGCAGTATTTT
once	-	TRBV6-4	TRBJ2-3	CASMRRGAPDTQYF	TGTGCCAGCATGAGAAGGGGGGCCCCAGATACGCAGTATTTT